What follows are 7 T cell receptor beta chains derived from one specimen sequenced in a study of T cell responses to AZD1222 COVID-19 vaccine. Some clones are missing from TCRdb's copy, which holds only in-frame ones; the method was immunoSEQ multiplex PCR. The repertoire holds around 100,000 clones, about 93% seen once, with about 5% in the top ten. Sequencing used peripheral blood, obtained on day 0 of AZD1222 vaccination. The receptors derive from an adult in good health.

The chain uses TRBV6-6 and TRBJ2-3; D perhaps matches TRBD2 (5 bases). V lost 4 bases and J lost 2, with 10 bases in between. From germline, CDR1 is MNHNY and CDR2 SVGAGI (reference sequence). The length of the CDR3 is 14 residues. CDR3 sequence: CASSLGSTTDTQYF. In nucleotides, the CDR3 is TGTGCCAGCAGTTTGGGGAGTACCACAGATACGCAGTATTTT.

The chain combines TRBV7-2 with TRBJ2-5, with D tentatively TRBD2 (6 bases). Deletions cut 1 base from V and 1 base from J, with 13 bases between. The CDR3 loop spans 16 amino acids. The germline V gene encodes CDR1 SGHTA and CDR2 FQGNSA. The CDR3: CASSLGAGRGQETQYF. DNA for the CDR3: TGTGCCAGCAGCTTAGGGGCCGGGAGAGGCCAAGAGACCCAGTACTTC.

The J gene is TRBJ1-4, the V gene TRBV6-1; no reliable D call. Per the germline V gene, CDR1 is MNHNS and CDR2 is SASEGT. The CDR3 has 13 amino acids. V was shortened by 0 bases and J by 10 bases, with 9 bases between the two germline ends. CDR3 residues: CASSEADWAKLFF. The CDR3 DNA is TGTGCCAGCAGTGAAGCGGATTGGGCAAAACTGTTTTTT.

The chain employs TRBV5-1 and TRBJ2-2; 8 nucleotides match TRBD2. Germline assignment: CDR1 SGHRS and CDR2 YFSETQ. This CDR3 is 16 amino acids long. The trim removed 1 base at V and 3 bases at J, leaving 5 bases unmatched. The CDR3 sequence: CASSLHPAGDTGELFF. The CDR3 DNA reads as TGCGCCAGCAGCTTGCATCCAGCGGGAGACACCGGGGAGCTGTTTTTT.

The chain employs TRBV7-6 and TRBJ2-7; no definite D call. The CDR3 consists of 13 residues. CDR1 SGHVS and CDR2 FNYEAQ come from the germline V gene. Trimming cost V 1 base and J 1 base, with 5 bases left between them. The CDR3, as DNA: TGTGCCAGCAGCTTAGGGAATTCCTACGAGCAGTACTTC. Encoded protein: CASSLGNSYEQYF.

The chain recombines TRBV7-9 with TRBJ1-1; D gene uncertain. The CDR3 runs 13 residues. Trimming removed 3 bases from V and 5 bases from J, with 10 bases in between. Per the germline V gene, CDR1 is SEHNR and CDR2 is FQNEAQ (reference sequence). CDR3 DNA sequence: TGTGCCAGCAGCTTCGGAGATGCTACTGAAGCTTTCTTT. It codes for CASSFGDATEAFF.

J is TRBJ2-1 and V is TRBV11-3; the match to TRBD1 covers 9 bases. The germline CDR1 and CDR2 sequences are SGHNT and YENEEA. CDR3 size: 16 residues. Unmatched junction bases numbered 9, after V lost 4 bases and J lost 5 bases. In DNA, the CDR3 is TGTGCCAGCAGCTCAGCCTCGGGACAGGGAAACAATGAGCAGTTCTTC. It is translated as CASSSASGQGNNEQFF.